This T cell receptor (beta chain) was captured in a study of blood T cell repertoires in COVID-19. Profiling relied on immunoSEQ multiplex PCR, and the TCRdb table lists in-frame clones only, not all of them. The profile shows roughly 240,000 clones, 88% of them singletons. Enrollees, about 18 to 95 years old, lived in about two dozen US areas. The TCR comes from a woman aged 40 to 50 with acute COVID-19. The sequenced material came from PBMCs or T cells enriched from blood (not recorded which).

CDR3: CASSYRDVRGQGYTF. As DNA, the CDR3 is TGTGCCAGCAGCTATCGGGATGTCAGGGGTCAGGGCTACACCTTC. The chain joins TRBV5-6 to TRBJ1-2; tentatively, D is TRBD1 (6 bases). This CDR3 has 15 residues. Germline V CDR1 and CDR2: SGHDT, YYEEEE. With 3 bases removed from V and 8 bases from J, the gap between germline ends came to 20 bases.